This note documents a single TCR beta chain sequence. Given a much more abundant clone one base away, this may be a read error. This entry is derived from a study of T cells in Graves' hyperthyroidism and ophthalmopathy. Ahead of any ophthalmopathy symptoms, the blood sample was obtained at the first diagnosis of hyperthyroidism. RNA transcripts gave rise to amplified TCR beta CDR3 regions. The HTBI primer set served for first-round RT-PCR of the TCR CDR3. Using its own MiXCR run on the multiplex PCR reads, TCRdb lists one record per CDR3 protein. The sample lists roughly 500,000 distinct CDR3 sequences, 11% to 15% occurring once. Germline CDR1 is SGHAT and CDR2 is FQNNGV. The CDR3 is made up of 13 amino acids.

The TCR was taken from a woman aged 25 to 39 with Graves' hyperthyroidism that later progressed to Graves' ophthalmopathy. Input material: blood. This chain uses TRBV11-2 with TRBJ2-5; 8 positions agree with TRBD2. The CDR3 here is CASSFTREETQSF. CDR3 nucleotide sequence: TGTGCCAGCAGCTTCACGCGGGAGGAGACCCAGTCCTTC.